A single sample is the source of the 18 T cell receptor beta chains below, sequenced in a study of shared clonotypes between healthy human individuals. The protocol was immunoSEQ multiplex PCR, while the TCRdb copy is restricted to in-frame clones and leaves out a portion. The table shows approximately 500,000 clones, with 70% to 80% occurring only once. The sample taken for sequencing was PBMCs. All receptors derive from a woman aged 40 to 55 in good health. Some clones in this sample may be carry-over from other donors' samples.

The table lists this clone with a few counts. The chain recombines TRBV7-2 with TRBJ2-2, with a weak D call TRBD2 (6 bases). The length of the CDR3 is 16 residues. The germline V gene encodes CDR1 SGHTA and CDR2 FQGNSA. Trimming stripped 7 bases from V and 0 bases from J, with 15 bases between. CDR3 in DNA: TGTGCCAGCACCCATCGAGGAGGGACGAACACCGGGGAGCTGTTTTTT. Protein product: CASTHRGGTNTGELFF.

CDR3 DNA sequence: TGCAGCGTTGGAGGGGGTCGGGGAGATACGCAGTATTTT. Protein product: CSVGGGRGDTQYF. V and J are TRBV29-1 and TRBJ2-3; D might be TRBD1 (6 bases). V dropped 4 bases and J dropped 5 bases, with 13 bases sitting between them. This CDR3 has 13 residues. Looked up from germline, CDR1 is SQVTM and CDR2 is ANQGSEA.

The chain is built from TRBV4-1 and TRBJ2-1; weak D call: TRBD2 (6 bases). V lost 4 bases and J 7 bases, leaving 23 bases between the germline ends. The CDR3 has 17 amino acids. Germline loops: CDR1 MGHRA, CDR2 YSYEKL. The CDR3 loop reads CASSLLPGRELGNEQFF. Written as DNA, the CDR3 is TGCGCCAGCAGCCTCCTCCCGGGGCGGGAACTGGGTAATGAGCAGTTCTTC.

V and J are TRBV11-3 and TRBJ2-2; 14 nucleotides line up with TRBD2. The germline CDR1 and CDR2 sequences are SGHNT and YENEEA. J lost 8 bases, V lost 5 bases, and 4 bases had no gene match. The CDR3 has 15 amino acids. CDR3 in DNA: TGTGCCAGCAGCCCTGGACTAGCGGGAGGAGGGGAGCTGTTTTTT. Translation gives CASSPGLAGGGELFF.

This chain joins TRBV5-1 and TRBJ2-2; TRBD1 aligns across 7 bases. The germline gives CDR1 SGHRS, CDR2 YFSETQ. V shed 3 bases, J shed 1 base, and the junction held 9 bases outside the gene matches. The CDR3 spans 17 residues. In DNA form, the CDR3 reads TGCGCCAGCAGCTCGGACCCGGGACAGCAGAACACCGGGGAGCTGTTTTTT. Amino acid sequence: CASSSDPGQQNTGELFF.

J is TRBJ2-3 and V is TRBV4-2; 10 bases map to TRBD2. V lost 3 bases and J lost 1; bases outside the gene matches: 4. Germline V CDR1 and CDR2: LGHNA, YNFKEQ. The CDR3 has 16 amino acids. In DNA form, the CDR3 reads TGTGCCAGCAGCCAGGGCCTAGCGGGGGGCACAGATACGCAGTATTTT. It is translated as CASSQGLAGGTDTQYF.

V is TRBV14 and J is TRBJ2-3, with a weak D call TRBD2 (5 bases). The ends were cut back, 4 bases at V and 1 base at J, with 15 bases in the middle. The CDR3 is made up of 16 amino acids. Germline V gene sequence: CDR1 SGHDN, CDR2 FVKESK. The CDR3: CASSRSPHSGTDTQYF. In DNA, the CDR3 is TGTGCCAGCAGCCGAAGCCCACATAGCGGCACAGATACGCAGTATTTT.

V gene TRBV12-2 combines with J gene TRBJ2-5. TRBV12-2 constitutes a pseudogene. This CDR3 region has 16 residues. The CDR3 sequence is CASSSAGWGARETQYF. Here the CDR3 DNA reads TGTGCCAGCAGCTCCGCGGGATGGGGGGCCCGGGAGACCCAGTACTTC.

The chain carries TRBV27 and TRBJ2-7; 9 bases fit TRBD2. CDR3 length equals 17 residues. CDR1 MNHEY and CDR2 SMNVEV come from the germline V gene (reference sequence). V shed 5 bases, J shed 3 bases, and the junction held 14 bases outside the gene matches. CDR3 sequence (DNA): TGTGCCAGCAGTCAATGGGCTTGGGCGGGAGGGAGCTACGAGCAGTACTTC. Its translation is CASSQWAWAGGSYEQYF.

This clone has a handful of counts. The sample has other DNA sequences that encode this CDR3 too. V and J are TRBV18 and TRBJ2-5; D not certain. Per germline, CDR1 KGHSH and CDR2 LQKENI. V was trimmed by 1 base and J by 3 bases, leaving 0 bases between them. The CDR3 sequence is 11 residues long. CDR3 loop: CASSPQETQYF. Here the CDR3 DNA reads TGTGCCAGCTCACCACAAGAGACCCAGTACTTC.

The rearrangement uses TRBV19 and TRBJ1-5; D uncertain. Germline CDR1 is LNHDA and CDR2 is SQIVND (reference sequence). Trimming stripped 2 bases from V and 4 bases from J, with 9 bases between. The CDR3 extends over 14 amino acids. In nucleotides, the CDR3 is TGTGCCAGTAGTATACTAACTGGAAATCAGCCCCAGCATTTT. Translating gives CASSILTGNQPQHF.

J is TRBJ2-3 and V is TRBV5-1, with TRBD2 matching over 13 bases. The CDR3 length is 16 residues. The germline V gene has CDR1 SGHRS and CDR2 YFSETQ. The junction had 2 bases not matched to a gene; V was cut back by 4 bases and J by 0 bases. The CDR3 nucleotides read TGCGCCAGCAGCCTGACTAGCGGGAGGAGCACAGATACGCAGTATTTT. Protein sequence: CASSLTSGRSTDTQYF.

This chain joins TRBV19 and TRBJ2-1, with a possible D match to TRBD1 (6 bases). Germline CDR1 is LNHDA and CDR2 is SQIVND (reference sequence). The CDR3 has 14 amino acids. The ends were cut back, 3 bases at V and 6 bases at J, with 12 bases in the middle. The CDR3 spells CASSMGHKGNEQFF. The CDR3, as DNA: TGTGCCAGTAGTATGGGACATAAGGGCAATGAGCAGTTCTTC.

The chain is built from TRBV6-5 and TRBJ2-7; 11 bases map to TRBD2. Germline CDR1 MNHEY, CDR2 SVGAGI. The CDR3 spans 15 residues. The V and J ends lost 6 bases and 5 bases, in that order; junction bases with no gene match: 9. The CDR3 protein is CASSRLAGSSDEQYF. The CDR3 region has the DNA TGTGCCAGCAGCCGACTAGCGGGAAGCTCGGACGAGCAGTACTTC.

The gene calls are TRBV30 and TRBJ2-3, with D possibly being TRBD2 (5 bases). Germline values: CDR1 GTSNPN, CDR2 SVGIG (reference sequence). The V end lost 0 bases, the J end lost 2 bases, and 12 bases lay between the germline ends. The CDR3 is 15 amino acids. The DNA of the CDR3 is TGTGCCTGGAGTGTTGGACGGGGATACACAGATACGCAGTATTTT. Translating it yields CAWSVGRGYTDTQYF.

For this clone: Other DNA sequences in this sample translate to the same CDR3. The V call is TRBV20-1, the J call TRBJ2-5; D is unresolved. The germline V gene has CDR1 DFQATT and CDR2 SNEGSKA (reference sequence). V gave up 1 base and J gave up 1 base, with 1 base separating them. This CDR3 contains 11 residues. The CDR3 DNA sequence: TGCAGTGCTAGAGTCCAAGAGACCCAGTACTTC. Its protein is CSARVQETQYF.

V is TRBV28 and J is TRBJ1-5, with D hard to call. The CDR3 loop spans 12 amino acids. Germline assignment: CDR1 MDHEN and CDR2 SYDVKM. The ends were cut back, 10 bases at V and 3 bases at J, with 10 bases in the middle. The CDR3 coding sequence is TGTGCCACCTCGGTACCCAATCAGCCCCAGCATTTT. Residues: CATSVPNQPQHF.

This rearrangement joins TRBV29-1 to TRBJ2-1, with TRBD1 as a possible D gene (5 bases). The CDR3 has 12 residues. CDR1 is SQVTM and CDR2 is ANQGSEA in the germline V gene. V was shortened by 7 bases and J by 13 bases, with 20 bases between the two germline ends. Here the CDR3 reads CSANPYQGRQFF. The CDR3 DNA reads TGCAGCGCCAATCCCTACCAGGGCCGACAGTTCTTC.